The 20 T cell receptor beta chains below all came from one sample that was sequenced in a study of shared clonotypes between healthy human individuals. This table comes from immunoSEQ multiplex PCR, and its TCRdb copy is limited to in-frame clones, with some not included. The sample contains under 1,100,000 clones, around three quarters of which appear only once. The sequencing sample was made of memory CD4+ T cells from PBMCs. The subset is: CD45RA-negative fraction. All receptors come from a man younger than 35 in good health. Some clones in this sample may be carry-over from other donors' samples.

The chain links TRBV7-2 to TRBJ2-7; D call uncertain. Trimming cost V 1 base and J 4 bases, with 11 bases left between them. CDR1 and CDR2 (germline): SGHTA, FQGNSA. This CDR3 is built from 14 residues. CDR3 sequence: CASSLGARTYEQYF. The CDR3, as DNA: TGTGCCAGCAGCTTAGGGGCCCGAACGTACGAGCAGTACTTC.

The chain is built from TRBV5-4 and TRBJ2-1, with 10 bases aligning to TRBD2. This CDR3 has 15 residues. The trim removed 4 bases at V and 9 bases at J, leaving 10 bases unmatched. Germline values: CDR1 SGHNT, CDR2 YYREEE (reference sequence). The CDR3 reads CASSPSPAGGVEQFF. The CDR3 nucleotides read TGTGCCAGCAGCCCGAGTCCAGCGGGAGGGGTTGAGCAGTTCTTC.

The gene calls are TRBV7-2 and TRBJ2-7; no firm D call. V lost 3 bases and J lost 0, with 6 bases in between. The CDR3 is 13 residues long. Looked up from germline, CDR1 is SGHTA and CDR2 is FQGNSA. The CDR3 bases are TGTGCCAGCAGCTTGTTCAGCTCCTACGAGCAGTACTTC. Translation: CASSLFSSYEQYF.

This chain links TRBV7-8 with TRBJ1-4; D is unclear. This CDR3 is 15 amino acids long. Looked up from germline, CDR1 is SGHVS and CDR2 is FQNEAQ. The V end was cut by 5 bases, the J end by 0 bases, with 10 bases between. The CDR3 here is CASSPGMTTNEKLFF. The CDR3 DNA is TGTGCCAGCAGCCCCGGGATGACAACTAATGAAAAACTGTTTTTT.

The chain couples TRBV30 to TRBJ2-3; D is unresolved. This CDR3 spans 11 amino acids. Germline V gives CDR1 GTSNPN, CDR2 SVGIG (reference sequence). V was pared by 1 base and J by 12 bases, with 11 bases between. The CDR3 bases are TGTGCCTGGAGTGAAGACTCCGCCCAGTATTTT. It specifies CAWSEDSAQYF.

Comment on this clone: A single base separates this from a much larger clone, so it may be a read error. The sample carries other DNA sequences with the same CDR3. This chain joins TRBV18 and TRBJ1-2; 7 nucleotides align to TRBD1. V was pared by 3 bases and J by 2 bases, with 0 bases of the junction left unmatched. The CDR3 runs to 13 residues. Germline V gene lookup returns CDR1 KGHSH and CDR2 LQKENI. CDR3 bases: TGTGCCAGCTCACCGACAGGGAACTATGGCTACACCTTC. As protein: CASSPTGNYGYTF.

The chain joins TRBV6-1 to TRBJ1-4; maybe TRBD1 (6 bases). The CDR3 sequence is 17 residues long. Germline V gives CDR1 MNHNS, CDR2 SASEGT. The ends were cut back, 1 base at V and 0 bases at J, with 12 bases in the middle. This CDR3 is CASSEEGGAATNEKLFF. Here the CDR3 DNA reads TGTGCCAGCAGTGAAGAGGGGGGGGCTGCAACTAATGAAAAACTGTTTTTT.

The genes are TRBV11-2 and TRBJ1-4; maybe TRBD1 (5 bases). The V end was cut by 5 bases, the J end by 7 bases, with 17 bases between. CDR1 and CDR2 (germline): SGHAT, FQNNGV. The CDR3 covers 15 residues. Here the CDR3 reads CASSPRIPGAEKLFF. CDR3 nucleotide sequence: TGTGCCAGCAGCCCCCGGATCCCTGGGGCTGAAAAACTGTTTTTT.

V is TRBV7-2 and J is TRBJ2-7; 12 nucleotides agree with TRBD2. This CDR3 spans 16 amino acids. Germline V gene data show CDR1 as SGHTA and CDR2 as FQGNSA. V gave up 0 bases and J gave up 4 bases; unmatched junction bases: 4. CDR3 DNA sequence: TGTGCCAGCAGCTTAGCTAGGACTAGCGGGATTTACGAGCAGTACTTC. It encodes CASSLARTSGIYEQYF.

This clone was observed a few times. This chain joins TRBV7-3 and TRBJ1-1, with 8 bases that match TRBD1. Per germline, CDR1 SGHTA and CDR2 FQGTGA. CDR3 length: 17 residues. The V gene end was trimmed by 1 base and the J gene end by 3 bases; junction bases not matched to a gene: 10. The DNA of the CDR3 is TGTGCCAGCAGCTTAATGCCCGGACAGGGAGGTGACACTGAAGCTTTCTTT. Its translation: CASSLMPGQGGDTEAFF.

The rearrangement uses TRBV7-9 and TRBJ2-3, with D unclear. Germline V gene lookup returns CDR1 SEHNR and CDR2 FQNEAQ (reference sequence). Trimming shortened V by 5 bases and J by 5 bases, and 11 bases separated the two germline ends. The CDR3 is made up of 13 amino acids. This chain's CDR3 is CASSRMAIDTQYF. The CDR3, as DNA: TGTGCCAGCAGCCGGATGGCAATAGATACGCAGTATTTT.

The chain uses TRBV5-1 and TRBJ2-5, with D possibly being TRBD2 (5 bases). Germline CDR1 SGHRS, CDR2 YFSETQ. V was pared by 0 bases and J by 3 bases, with 12 bases between. This CDR3 has 15 amino acids. The CDR3 is CASSLALAREETQYF. In DNA, the CDR3 is TGCGCCAGCAGCTTGGCCCTAGCAAGGGAAGAGACCCAGTACTTC. Looking up the rest from reference TRBV5-1 and TRBJ2-5 gives the full variable domain: KAGVTQTPRYLIKTRGQQVTLSCSPISGHRSVSWYQQTPGQGLQFLFEYFSETQRNKGNFPGRFSGRQFSNSRSEMNVSTLELGDSALYLCASSLALAREETQYFGPGTRLLVL.

With regard to this clone: A much larger clone lies one base from this, so it may be a read error. This rearrangement joins TRBV5-6 to TRBJ1-2; the match to TRBD1 covers 7 bases. The CDR3 length is 13 residues. The V gene end was trimmed by 4 bases and the J gene end by 4 bases; junction bases not matched to a gene: 4. Germline lookup yields CDR1 SGHDT and CDR2 YYEEEE. The CDR3 sequence: CASSRDRAYGYTF. CDR3 DNA sequence: TGTGCCAGCAGCAGAGACAGGGCCTATGGCTACACCTTC.

The chain uses TRBV27 and TRBJ2-3; tentatively, D is TRBD2 (6 bases). Trimming left V 1 base short and J 1 base short, with 15 bases between. The germline V gene has CDR1 MNHEY and CDR2 SMNVEV (reference sequence). This CDR3 is built from 17 residues. CDR3 sequence reads: CASSLYLGTPRTDTQYF. CDR3 nucleotide sequence: TGTGCCAGCAGTTTATACCTCGGGACTCCCCGCACAGATACGCAGTATTTT.

V gene TRBV5-1 combines with J gene TRBJ2-7, with unresolved D. Trimming cost V 0 bases and J 0 bases, with 13 bases left between them. CDR1 is SGHRS, CDR2 YFSETQ, per germline. There are 16 residues in the CDR3. The DNA of the CDR3 is TGCGCCAGCAGCTTGGTTGTCGGCGGAAGCTCCTACGAGCAGTACTTC. Encoded protein: CASSLVVGGSSYEQYF.

The chain uses TRBV5-6 and TRBJ2-3; no clear D gene. The germline gives CDR1 SGHDT, CDR2 YYEEEE. V was shortened by 0 bases and J by 3 bases, with 5 bases between the two germline ends. The CDR3 is made up of 13 amino acids. The CDR3, as DNA: TGTGCCAGCAGCTTGGTCCAGACAGATACGCAGTATTTT. Protein: CASSLVQTDTQYF.

This clone was seen just once. The genes are TRBV7-2 and TRBJ1-2, with TRBD1 matching 10 bases. Germline assignment: CDR1 SGHTA and CDR2 FQGNSA. CDR3 length: 14 amino acids. J gave up 4 bases and V 4 bases, and 3 bases lay outside the gene matches. The CDR3 region has the DNA TGTGCCAGCAGCTCGGACAGGGGGGGCTATGGCTACACCTTC. Translation gives CASSSDRGGYGYTF. The variable domain in full, with the rest retrieved from reference TRBV7-2 and TRBJ1-2, is GAGVSQSPSNKVTEKGKDVELRCDPISGHTALYWYRQSLGQGLEFLIYFQGNSAPDKSGLPSDRFSAERTGGSVSTLTIQRTQQEDSAVYLCASSSDRGGYGYTFGSGTRLTVV.

The chain uses TRBV28 and TRBJ2-7; 7 nucleotides line up with TRBD1. Trimming at V came to 6 bases and at J to 2 bases, leaving 13 bases not matched to a gene. The CDR3 loop spans 16 amino acids. The V gene's germline CDR1 is MDHEN and CDR2 SYDVKM. The CDR3 is CASSPGEWDSTYEQYF. The CDR3 DNA sequence: TGTGCCAGCAGCCCCGGGGAATGGGACAGTACCTACGAGCAGTACTTC.

The CDR3 is CASRPLAAISTDTQYF. CDR3 DNA sequence: TGTGCCAGCAGACCATTAGCGGCTATTTCCACAGATACGCAGTATTTT. The chain carries TRBV2 and TRBJ2-3; D is possibly TRBD2 (6 bases). V was pared by 6 bases and J by 2 bases, with 18 bases between. The germline CDR1 and CDR2 sequences are SNHLY and FYNNEI. The CDR3 runs 16 residues. Using reference TRBV2 and TRBJ2-3 for the parts outside the CDR3, the full variable domain is EPEVTQTPSHQVTQMGQEVILRCVPISNHLYFYWYRQILGQKVEFLVSFYNNEISEKSEIFDDQFSVERPDGSNFTLKIRSTKLEDSAMYFCASRPLAAISTDTQYFGPGTRLTVL.

This clone was seen a single time. In nucleotides, the CDR3 is TGCGCCAGCAGCTCCCCTCTTACGGCGGAACCCAAAGCGTTCTTC. This gives the protein CASSSPLTAEPKAFF. The chain couples TRBV5-1 to TRBJ2-1, with unresolved D. Trimming cost V 3 bases and J 15 bases, with 25 bases left between them. The CDR3 is made up of 15 amino acids. From germline, CDR1 is SGHRS and CDR2 YFSETQ.